One sample yielded the 24 T cell receptor beta chains listed below, sequenced in a study of T cell responses to AZD1222 COVID-19 vaccine. The repertoire was sequenced with immunoSEQ multiplex PCR; TCRdb's copy has only in-frame clones and lacks some. The sample has 150,000 or so clones, approximately 91% seen once; the top ten hold approximately 1.1%. The material was peripheral blood, obtained 28 days after the second AZD1222 dose. Every receptor here comes from an adult who received the AZD1222 COVID-19 vaccine.

This chain joins TRBV7-8 and TRBJ2-3, with TRBD2 matching over 8 bases. V shed 5 bases and J 3 bases; nucleotides not matched to a gene: 16. The V gene's germline CDR1 is SGHVS and CDR2 FQNEAQ. This CDR3 is 18 amino acids long. The chain's CDR3 is CASSTGSSGRGITDTQYF. CDR3 DNA sequence: TGTGCCAGCAGCACAGGGTCGAGCGGGAGAGGAATAACAGATACGCAGTATTTT.

This chain joins TRBV5-1 and TRBJ1-1; D ambiguous. The CDR3 consists of 14 residues. Germline V gene sequence: CDR1 SGHRS, CDR2 YFSETQ. Deletions cut 6 bases from V and 2 bases from J, with 14 bases between. The CDR3 DNA is TGCGCCAGCACCCGGCAAGGAAGTAACACTGAAGCTTTCTTT. Amino acids: CASTRQGSNTEAFF.

This clone has more than one count but fewer than ten. The chain employs TRBV7-6 and TRBJ1-6, with D maybe TRBD1 (5 bases). The CDR3 runs to 17 residues. Looked up from germline, CDR1 is SGHVS and CDR2 is FNYEAQ. The germline V and J ends were trimmed by 1 base and 5 bases, with 15 bases remaining between them. The CDR3 sequence: CASSLVSPGPDNSPLHF. The CDR3 bases are TGTGCCAGCAGCTTAGTTAGTCCAGGGCCCGATAATTCACCCCTCCACTTT.

The chain joins TRBV27 to TRBJ1-1; TRBD1 aligns across 8 bases. This CDR3 contains 14 residues. Germline CDR1 is MNHEY and CDR2 is SMNVEV (reference sequence). The V and J ends lost 4 bases and 2 bases, in that order; junction bases with no gene match: 3. The CDR3 reads CASSWTGFNTEAFF. CDR3 coding DNA: TGTGCCAGCAGTTGGACAGGGTTTAACACTGAAGCTTTCTTT.

This chain joins TRBV4-1 and TRBJ1-5; D possibly corresponds to TRBD1 (6 bases). CDR1 and CDR2 (germline): MGHRA, YSYEKL. The CDR3 is made up of 16 amino acids. V lost 1 base to trimming and J lost 3 bases, with 13 bases between them. The chain's CDR3 is CASSQGPGQFNQPQHF. CDR3 DNA: TGCGCCAGCAGCCAAGGTCCCGGACAGTTCAATCAGCCCCAGCATTTT.

J is TRBJ2-6 and V is TRBV25-1; the D gene is possibly TRBD2 (5 bases). Per germline, CDR1 MGHDK and CDR2 SYGVNS. The CDR3 has 16 residues. The germline V and J ends were trimmed by 3 bases and 2 bases, with 11 bases remaining between them. The CDR3 protein is CASSDSGVPGANVLTF. As DNA, the CDR3 is TGTGCCAGCAGTGACTCCGGGGTCCCTGGGGCCAACGTCCTGACTTTC. Filled out from reference TRBV25-1 and TRBJ2-6, the complete variable domain reads EADIYQTPRYLVIGTGKKITLECSQTMGHDKMYWYQQDPGMELHLIHYSYGVNSTEKGDLSSESTVSRIRTEHFPLTLESARPSHTSQYLCASSDSGVPGANVLTFGAGSRLTVL.

This sequence joins TRBV18 and TRBJ1-2, with 10 nucleotides matching TRBD1. CDR1 and CDR2 (germline): KGHSH, LQKENI. CDR3 length: 14 residues. V gave up 6 bases and J gave up 3 bases; unmatched junction bases: 4. The CDR3 region is CASSPGTGDYGYTF. The CDR3 coding sequence is TGTGCCAGCTCCCCCGGGACAGGGGACTATGGCTACACCTTC.

This sequence joins TRBV28 and TRBJ1-2, with D unresolved. The CDR3 runs to 13 residues. CDR1 MDHEN and CDR2 SYDVKM come from the germline V gene. V was shortened by 1 base and J by 8 bases, with 11 bases between the two germline ends. The CDR3 DNA follows: TGTGCCAGCAGTTTATCTACCCCATCGGGCTACACCTTC. Translation: CASSLSTPSGYTF.

The chain employs TRBV30 and TRBJ2-5; 8 bases map to TRBD2. Germline V CDR1 and CDR2: GTSNPN, SVGIG (reference sequence). V was clipped by 3 bases and J by 7 bases; unmatched bases: 4. The CDR3 is 12 residues long. The CDR3 coding sequence is TGTGCCTGGAGAGCGGGAGTAGGGACCCAGTACTTC. Translation: CAWRAGVGTQYF.

This rearrangement joins TRBV11-2 to TRBJ2-2; a weak D match, TRBD1 (6 bases). CDR1 is SGHAT, CDR2 FQNNGV, per germline. Trimming removed 0 bases at V and 4 bases at J, with 9 bases between. This CDR3 contains 15 residues. CDR3 bases: TGTGCCAGCAGCTTAGATTGGGGGCCCACCGGGGAGCTGTTTTTT. It translates to CASSLDWGPTGELFF.

The gene calls are TRBV12-2 and TRBJ2-7. TRBV12-2 corresponds to a pseudogene. The CDR3 runs to 19 residues. CDR3 nucleotides: TGTGCAAGTCGCTTCCCCGCCTCCCTACTCGGGACGCCATTCTACGAGCAGTACTTC. Protein product: CASRFPASLLGTPFYEQYF.

This clone has only one observation. The chain recombines TRBV5-4 with TRBJ2-3; D not certain. CDR3 length: 13 amino acids. Germline V lookup: CDR1 SGHNT, CDR2 YYREEE (reference sequence). Trimming removed 4 bases at V and 5 bases at J, with 11 bases between. CDR3 loop: CASSPYKGDTQYF. The DNA for the CDR3 is TGTGCCAGCAGCCCCTATAAGGGAGATACGCAGTATTTT.

The J gene is TRBJ2-7, the V gene TRBV12-2; TRBD1 reflects the table's D call only, with no check against the DNA. TRBV12-2 is given as a pseudogene. The CDR3 contains 14 residues. The CDR3 DNA follows: TGTGCAAGTCGCTTAGAATGGCCGATCTACGAGCAGTACTTC. The encoded protein is CASRLEWPIYEQYF.

The chain recombines TRBV5-1 with TRBJ2-3, with D tentatively TRBD2 (5 bases). There are 15 residues in the CDR3. The V and J ends lost 6 bases and 0 bases respectively, with 14 bases between them. Germline V gene data show CDR1 as SGHRS and CDR2 as YFSETQ. CDR3: CASKDPSSSTDTQYF. CDR3 sequence (DNA): TGCGCCAGCAAAGATCCTAGCTCTAGCACAGATACGCAGTATTTT.

The rearrangement uses TRBV10-3 and TRBJ1-5, with D tentatively TRBD1 (5 bases). Germline V gene lookup returns CDR1 ENHRY and CDR2 SYGVKD. V was shortened by 11 bases and J by 0 bases, with 14 bases between the two germline ends. The CDR3 consists of 14 residues. The CDR3 nucleotides are TGTGCCGCGTCCGGGACGAATAGCAATCAGCCCCAGCATTTT. This codes for CAASGTNSNQPQHF.

The rearrangement uses TRBV10-3 and TRBJ1-3; no reliable D call. CDR1 is ENHRY, CDR2 SYGVKD, per germline. Trimming removed 3 bases at V and 1 base at J, with 7 bases between. This CDR3 spans 14 amino acids. The CDR3 loop is CAISDWSSGNTIYF. DNA for the CDR3: TGTGCCATCAGTGACTGGAGTTCTGGAAACACCATATATTTT.

J is TRBJ2-1 and V is TRBV5-1, with a tentative D call TRBD2 (5 bases). Deletions cut 0 bases from V and 4 bases from J, with 11 bases between. This CDR3 region has 15 residues. Germline CDR1 reads SGHRS; CDR2 reads YFSETQ. The DNA for the CDR3 is TGCGCCAGCAGCTTGGAACCAGGCGGGTACAATGAGCAGTTCTTC. Translated: CASSLEPGGYNEQFF.

The V gene is TRBV19, the J gene TRBJ1-3; D remains unclear. This CDR3 comprises 14 residues. Germline values: CDR1 LNHDA, CDR2 SQIVND (reference sequence). V lost 4 bases, J lost 6 bases, and 13 bases lay in between. The CDR3 DNA is TGTGCCAGTAGTACGGAGGCCGGCTCAAACACCATATATTTT. It specifies CASSTEAGSNTIYF.

This clone occurred once. This chain connects TRBV29-1 to TRBJ2-2; 7 bases match TRBD2. This CDR3 is 14 amino acids long. With 7 bases clipped from V and 1 base from J, the junction kept 6 bases outside the gene matches. Germline V lookup: CDR1 SQVTM, CDR2 ANQGSEA. The DNA of the CDR3 is TGCAGCGGCCAACGGGGGGAGAACACCGGGGAGCTGTTTTTT. As protein: CSGQRGENTGELFF.

The V gene is TRBV6-1, the J gene TRBJ2-1; 7 bases align to TRBD2. The germline gives CDR1 MNHNS, CDR2 SASEGT. V dropped 4 bases and J dropped 12; count of bases not matched to a gene: 18. The CDR3 length is 16 residues. The CDR3 DNA reads as TGTGCCAGCAGTGGATACCGGGAGGACCTTTCGAAGGTGCAGTTCTTC. Its translation: CASSGYREDLSKVQFF.

J is TRBJ2-1 and V is TRBV27; TRBD1 matches at 9 bases. The CDR3 sequence is 16 residues long. CDR1 and CDR2 (germline): MNHEY, SMNVEV (reference sequence). The junction had 9 bases not matched to a gene; V was cut back by 5 bases and J by 4 bases. CDR3 loop: CASSPFRDREYNEQFF. For the CDR3, the DNA is TGTGCCAGCAGTCCTTTCCGGGACAGGGAGTACAATGAGCAGTTCTTC.

This rearrangement joins TRBV18 to TRBJ1-2; weak D call: TRBD1 (6 bases). V shed 3 bases and J shed 1 base, with 9 bases lying between them. The CDR3 spans 14 residues. Germline CDR1 is KGHSH and CDR2 is LQKENI. The CDR3 nucleotides are TGTGCCAGCTCACCGCAGGGGATTAACTATGGCTACACCTTC. It encodes CASSPQGINYGYTF.

This clone appeared a few times. The rearrangement links TRBV2 to TRBJ2-3; D tentatively fits TRBD1 or TRBD2 (6 bases each). Trimming took off 7 bases at V and 1 base at J, with 18 bases between the two ends. This CDR3 contains 16 residues. Germline V gene lookup returns CDR1 SNHLY and CDR2 FYNNEI. The CDR3 region has the DNA TGTGCCAGCAACCCCCTAGCGAGGGGGGGCACAGATACGCAGTATTTT. This codes for CASNPLARGGTDTQYF.

This clone came up a few times. The CDR3 DNA follows: TGTGCCAGCAGCCCGCTTGGGACTAGCGGCAACACCGGGGAGCTGTTTTTT. Protein product: CASSPLGTSGNTGELFF. This rearrangement joins TRBV7-9 to TRBJ2-2; 11 nucleotides agree with TRBD2. Germline lookup yields CDR1 SEHNR and CDR2 FQNEAQ (reference sequence). The CDR3 spans 17 residues. The junction had 7 bases not matched to a gene; V was cut back by 5 bases and J by 2 bases.